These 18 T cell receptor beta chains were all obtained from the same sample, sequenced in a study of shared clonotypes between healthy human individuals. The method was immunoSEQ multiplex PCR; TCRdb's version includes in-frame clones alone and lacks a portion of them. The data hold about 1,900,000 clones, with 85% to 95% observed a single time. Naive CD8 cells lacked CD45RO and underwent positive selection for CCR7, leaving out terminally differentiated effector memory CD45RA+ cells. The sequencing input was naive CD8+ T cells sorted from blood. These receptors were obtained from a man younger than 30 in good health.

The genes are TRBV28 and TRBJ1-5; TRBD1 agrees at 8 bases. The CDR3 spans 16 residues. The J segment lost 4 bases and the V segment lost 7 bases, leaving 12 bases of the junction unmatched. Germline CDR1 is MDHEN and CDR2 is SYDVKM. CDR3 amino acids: CASTLTRQGSNQPQHF. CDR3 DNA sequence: TGTGCCAGCACCCTCACTCGACAGGGGAGTAATCAGCCCCAGCATTTT.

CDR3 DNA sequence: TGTGCCAGCAGCCAAGAAGGGAGCGGGGACACTGAAGCTTTCTTT. Its translation: CASSQEGSGDTEAFF. V gene TRBV14 combines with J gene TRBJ1-1; D remains ambiguous. There are 15 residues in the CDR3. The germline V gene has CDR1 SGHDN and CDR2 FVKESK. Trimming left V 0 bases short and J 3 bases short, with 11 bases between.

DNA for the CDR3: TGTGCCAGCAGTGCGACAGGGAGCACTGAAGCTTTCTTT. It encodes CASSATGSTEAFF. This rearrangement joins TRBV6-5 to TRBJ1-1; TRBD1 matches at 7 bases. Looked up from germline, CDR1 is MNHEY and CDR2 is SVGAGI. The CDR3 has 13 residues. V dropped 5 bases and J dropped 4; count of bases not matched to a gene: 4.

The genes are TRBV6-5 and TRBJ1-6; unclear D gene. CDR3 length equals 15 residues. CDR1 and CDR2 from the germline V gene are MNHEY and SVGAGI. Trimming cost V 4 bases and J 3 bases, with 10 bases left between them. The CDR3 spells CASSWAEGYNSPLHF. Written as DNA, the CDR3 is TGTGCCAGCAGTTGGGCGGAGGGCTATAATTCACCCCTCCACTTT.

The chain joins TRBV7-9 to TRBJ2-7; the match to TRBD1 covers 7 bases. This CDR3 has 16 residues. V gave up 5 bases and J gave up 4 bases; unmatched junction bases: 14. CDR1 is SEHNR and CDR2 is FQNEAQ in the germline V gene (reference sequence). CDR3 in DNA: TGTGCCAGCAGCGCAGACATGGACAGGCCATCGTACGAGCAGTACTTC. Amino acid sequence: CASSADMDRPSYEQYF.

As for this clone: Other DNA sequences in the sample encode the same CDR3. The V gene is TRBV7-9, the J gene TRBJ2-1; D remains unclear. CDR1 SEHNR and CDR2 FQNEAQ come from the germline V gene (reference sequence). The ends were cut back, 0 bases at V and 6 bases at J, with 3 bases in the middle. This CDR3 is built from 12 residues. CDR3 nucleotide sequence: TGTGCCAGCAGCTTAGCGCGCAATGAGCAGTTCTTC. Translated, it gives CASSLARNEQFF.

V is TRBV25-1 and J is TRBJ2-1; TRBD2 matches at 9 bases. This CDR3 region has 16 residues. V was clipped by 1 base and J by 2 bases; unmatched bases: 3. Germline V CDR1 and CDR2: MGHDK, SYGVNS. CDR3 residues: CASSEWSSGTYNEQFF. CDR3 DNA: TGTGCCAGCAGTGAATGGTCTAGCGGGACCTACAATGAGCAGTTCTTC.

DNA for the CDR3: TGTGCCAGCAGCTCGACGACAGTAGTCTACGAGCAGTACTTC. It encodes CASSSTTVVYEQYF. This chain uses TRBV5-6 with TRBJ2-7; the D gene is possibly TRBD1 (5 bases). The CDR3 is made up of 14 amino acids. The V and J ends lost 3 bases and 3 bases respectively, with 13 bases between them. The germline CDR1 and CDR2 sequences are SGHDT and YYEEEE.

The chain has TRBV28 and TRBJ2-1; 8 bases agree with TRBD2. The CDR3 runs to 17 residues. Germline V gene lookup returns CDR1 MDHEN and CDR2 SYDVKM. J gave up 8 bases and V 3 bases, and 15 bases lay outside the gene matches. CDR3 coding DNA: TGTGCCAGCAGTTTTCGTTTCGGGCGGGGGGCCAGTGATGAGCAGTTCTTC. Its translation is CASSFRFGRGASDEQFF.

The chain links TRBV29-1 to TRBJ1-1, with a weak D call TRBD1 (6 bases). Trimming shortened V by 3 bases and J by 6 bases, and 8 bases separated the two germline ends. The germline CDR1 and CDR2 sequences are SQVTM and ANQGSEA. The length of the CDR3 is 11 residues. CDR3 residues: CSVDQGSEAFF. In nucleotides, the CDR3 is TGCAGCGTTGATCAGGGGTCTGAAGCTTTCTTT. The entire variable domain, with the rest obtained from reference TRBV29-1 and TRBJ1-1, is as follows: SAVISQKPSRDICQRGTSLTIQCQVDSQVTMMFWYRQQPGQSLTLIATANQGSEATYESGFVIDKFPISRPNLTFSTLTVSNMSPEDSSIYLCSVDQGSEAFFGQGTRLTVV.

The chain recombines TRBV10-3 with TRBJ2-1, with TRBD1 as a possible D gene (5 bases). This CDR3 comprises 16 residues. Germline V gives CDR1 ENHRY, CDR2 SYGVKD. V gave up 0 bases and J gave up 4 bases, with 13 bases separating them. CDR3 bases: TGTGCCATCAGTGAGTCGGCCAGGGCAGAATACAATGAGCAGTTCTTC. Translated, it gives CAISESARAEYNEQFF.

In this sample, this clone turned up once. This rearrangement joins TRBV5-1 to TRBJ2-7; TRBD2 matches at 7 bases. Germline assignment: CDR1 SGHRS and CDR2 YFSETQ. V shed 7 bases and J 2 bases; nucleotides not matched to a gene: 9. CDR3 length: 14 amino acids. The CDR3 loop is CASSEWEGPYEQYF. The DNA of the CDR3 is TGCGCCAGCTCCGAATGGGAGGGCCCCTACGAGCAGTACTTC.

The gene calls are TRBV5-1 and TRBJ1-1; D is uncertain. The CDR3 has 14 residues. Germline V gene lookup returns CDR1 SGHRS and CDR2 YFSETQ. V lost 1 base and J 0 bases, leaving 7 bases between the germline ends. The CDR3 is CASSLRAVNTEAFF. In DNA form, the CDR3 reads TGCGCCAGCAGCTTGAGGGCAGTGAACACTGAAGCTTTCTTT. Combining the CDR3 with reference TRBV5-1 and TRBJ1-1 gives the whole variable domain KAGVTQTPRYLIKTRGQQVTLSCSPISGHRSVSWYQQTPGQGLQFLFEYFSETQRNKGNFPGRFSGRQFSNSRSEMNVSTLELGDSALYLCASSLRAVNTEAFFGQGTRLTVV.

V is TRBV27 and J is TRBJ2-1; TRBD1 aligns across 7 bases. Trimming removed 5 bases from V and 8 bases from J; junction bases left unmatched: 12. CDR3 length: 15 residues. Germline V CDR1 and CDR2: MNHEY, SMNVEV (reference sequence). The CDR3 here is CASSPTWDSQHEQFF. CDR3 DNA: TGTGCCAGCAGTCCTACCTGGGACAGTCAACATGAGCAGTTCTTC.

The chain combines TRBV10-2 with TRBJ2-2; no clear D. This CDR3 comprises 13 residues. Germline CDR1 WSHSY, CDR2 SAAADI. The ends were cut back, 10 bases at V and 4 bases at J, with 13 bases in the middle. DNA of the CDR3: TGCGCCACCCAAGGGATCACCACCGGGGAGCTGTTTTTT. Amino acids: CATQGITTGELFF.

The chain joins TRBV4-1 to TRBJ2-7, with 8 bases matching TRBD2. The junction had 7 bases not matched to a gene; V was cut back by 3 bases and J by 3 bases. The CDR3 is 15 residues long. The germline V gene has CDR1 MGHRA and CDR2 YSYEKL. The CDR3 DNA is TGCGCCAGCAGCCAGCTAGCGGGCGCAGACTACGAGCAGTACTTC. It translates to CASSQLAGADYEQYF.

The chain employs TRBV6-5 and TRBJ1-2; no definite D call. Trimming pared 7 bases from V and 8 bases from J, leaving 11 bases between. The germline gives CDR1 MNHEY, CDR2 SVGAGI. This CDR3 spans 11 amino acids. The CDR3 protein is CASTQAGGYTF. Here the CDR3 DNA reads TGTGCCAGCACTCAAGCGGGAGGCTACACCTTC.

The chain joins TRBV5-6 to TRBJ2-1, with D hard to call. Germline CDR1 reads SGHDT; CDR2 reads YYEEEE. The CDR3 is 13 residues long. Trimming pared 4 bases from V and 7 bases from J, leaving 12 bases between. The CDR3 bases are TGTGCCAGCAGCGCGCAGGCGATGAATGAGCAGTTCTTC. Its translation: CASSAQAMNEQFF. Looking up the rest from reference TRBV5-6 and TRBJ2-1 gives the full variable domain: DAGVTQSPTHLIKTRGQQVTLRCSPKSGHDTVSWYQQALGQGPQFIFQYYEEEERQRGNFPDRFSGHQFPNYSSELNVNALLLGDSALYLCASSAQAMNEQFFGPGTRLTVL.